Below, 23 T cell receptor beta chains from the same sample are listed, as sequenced in a study of cytomegalovirus exposure and HLA in healthy donors. The PCR ran on 60 Vbeta and 13 Jbeta primers. Some clones are missing from TCRdb's copy, which holds only in-frame ones; the method was immunoSEQ multiplex PCR. There are 100,000 to 150,000 clones in the sample; around 70% occur only once, and 4% lies in the top ten. Specimen: PBMCs. All receptors derive from a man in his forties or fifties in good health and CMV-seropositive.

The gene calls are TRBV27 and TRBJ2-7; 8 nucleotides agree with TRBD2. The CDR3 is made up of 14 amino acids. The germline V gene has CDR1 MNHEY and CDR2 SMNVEV (reference sequence). Losses at the gene ends were 6 bases for V and 5 bases for J; bases not matched to a gene: 9. The CDR3: CASSQNGGVNEQYF. The CDR3 bases are TGTGCCAGCAGCCAAAACGGGGGGGTGAACGAGCAGTACTTC.

This chain links TRBV10-3 with TRBJ2-7; D not resolved. The CDR3 consists of 11 residues. Deletions cut 8 bases from V and 2 bases from J, with 7 bases between. Germline CDR1 and CDR2: ENHRY and SYGVKD. The CDR3 protein is CAIGLTYEQYF. CDR3 nucleotide sequence: TGTGCCATCGGGCTTACCTACGAGCAGTACTTC.

About this clone itself: Mismatch with germline at one junction end may stem from a read error. The chain is built from TRBV6-1 and TRBJ2-5, with TRBD1 as a possible D gene (6 bases). The germline gives CDR1 MNHNS, CDR2 SASEGT. The CDR3 is 15 residues long. The CDR3 bases are TGTGCCAGCGGTGAACGGGGACACAGAAAAGAGACCCAGTACTTC. Its protein is CASGERGHRKETQYF.

This chain joins TRBV27 and TRBJ2-1; D is perhaps TRBD2 (5 bases). Per germline, CDR1 MNHEY and CDR2 SMNVEV (reference sequence). The CDR3 length is 15 residues. The ends were cut back, 9 bases at V and 4 bases at J, with 19 bases in the middle. The CDR3 region has the DNA TGTGCCAGTTCGGGTGACTATCGACGATACAATGAGCAGTTCTTC. It yields the protein CASSGDYRRYNEQFF.

The chain is built from TRBV6-1 and TRBJ1-6; possible D gene TRBD1, 5 bases. This CDR3 comprises 14 residues. The V and J ends lost 3 bases and 9 bases respectively, with 12 bases between them. Germline V gives CDR1 MNHNS, CDR2 SASEGT. The CDR3 DNA reads TGTGCCAGCAGTGAGCTCAGGGAAAGTTCACCCCTCCACTTT. It encodes CASSELRESSPLHF.

The chain carries TRBV6-6 and TRBJ1-2; 11 bases are shared with TRBD1. Unmatched junction bases numbered 8, after V lost 6 bases and J lost 5 bases. CDR1 MNHNY and CDR2 SVGAGI come from the germline V gene (reference sequence). This CDR3 is built from 15 residues. The CDR3 region is CASRPPGQGGYGYTF. DNA for the CDR3: TGTGCCAGCAGGCCTCCGGGACAGGGGGGGTATGGCTACACCTTC.

The sample holds a few counts of this clone. V is TRBV29-1 and J is TRBJ1-2, with a possible D match to TRBD1 (5 bases). This CDR3 contains 11 residues. Looked up from germline, CDR1 is SQVTM and CDR2 is ANQGSEA. The V end was cut by 3 bases, the J end by 6 bases, with 8 bases between. CDR3 nucleotides: TGCAGCGTTGACCAAGGGGATGGCTACACCTTC. This gives the protein CSVDQGDGYTF.

This clone is a singleton in its sample. This chain connects TRBV5-1 to TRBJ2-3; no firm D call. Trimming took off 7 bases at V and 5 bases at J, with 8 bases between the two ends. Germline values: CDR1 SGHRS, CDR2 YFSETQ. The CDR3 covers 11 residues. CDR3: CASGDRDTQYF. In nucleotides, the CDR3 is TGCGCCAGCGGAGATCGAGATACGCAGTATTTT.

About this clone itself: One junction end does not reproduce the germline sequence, and a read error may be involved. V and J are TRBV9 and TRBJ2-5; D uncertain. The length of the CDR3 is 14 residues. CDR1 and CDR2 from the germline V gene are SGDLS and YYNGEE. CDR3 sequence reads: CASTVGLYQETQYF. The CDR3 region has the DNA TGTGCCAGCACCGTAGGGCTTTACCAAGAGACCCAGTACTTC.

The chain uses TRBV11-2 and TRBJ1-2, with D possibly matching TRBD1 (5 bases). From germline, CDR1 is SGHAT and CDR2 FQNNGV. Trimming left V 1 base short and J 4 bases short, with 10 bases between. CDR3 length: 14 amino acids. The CDR3: CASSLVGGTYGYTF. The CDR3, as DNA: TGTGCCAGCAGCTTAGTGGGGGGGACCTATGGCTACACCTTC.

The chain joins TRBV5-4 to TRBJ2-7; D is unresolved. CDR1 SGHNT and CDR2 YYREEE come from the germline V gene (reference sequence). V was trimmed by 5 bases and J by 0 bases, leaving 12 bases between them. The CDR3 has 14 residues. CDR3 nucleotide sequence: TGTGCCAGCAGTGGCCAAAAAAACTCCTACGAGCAGTACTTC. It yields the protein CASSGQKNSYEQYF.

This clone was counted only a few times. This chain connects TRBV29-1 to TRBJ1-1; D is unclear. V gave up 6 bases and J gave up 1 base, with 6 bases separating them. The CDR3 extends over 11 amino acids. CDR1 and CDR2 (germline): SQVTM, ANQGSEA. The CDR3 region has the DNA TGCAGCGTCCCCCGGAACACTGAAGCTTTCTTT. Its protein is CSVPRNTEAFF.

The chain combines TRBV4-3 with TRBJ2-7, with a possible D match to TRBD2 (5 bases). Trimming took off 3 bases at V and 0 bases at J, with 12 bases between the two ends. Per germline, CDR1 LGHNA and CDR2 YSLEER. CDR3 length equals 15 residues. The CDR3 DNA reads TGCGCCAGCAGCCAGGGGAGCGGCCCCTCCTACGAGCAGTACTTC. It specifies CASSQGSGPSYEQYF.

The rearrangement uses TRBV2 and TRBJ1-6; tentative D call: TRBD1 (6 bases). Germline values: CDR1 SNHLY, CDR2 FYNNEI. This CDR3 has 15 residues. Between the trimmed V and J ends, which lost 6 bases and 9 bases, there was a span of 18 bases. CDR3 region: CASRDLTGYPSPLHF. The CDR3 region has the DNA TGTGCCAGCAGAGACCTAACAGGGTACCCTTCACCCCTCCACTTT.

The chain combines TRBV4-1 with TRBJ1-3, with TRBD1 matching over 9 bases. V gave up 6 bases and J gave up 0 bases; unmatched junction bases: 18. CDR1 and CDR2 (germline): MGHRA, YSYEKL. The CDR3 has 20 residues. This chain's CDR3 is CASRQTDRGSSQSSGNTIYF. The CDR3 DNA sequence: TGCGCCAGCAGACAGACGGACAGGGGATCGTCCCAGAGCTCTGGAAACACCATATATTTT.

This chain links TRBV28 with TRBJ1-6; D unresolved. The germline V gene encodes CDR1 MDHEN and CDR2 SYDVKM. This CDR3 has 14 residues. The V gene lost 6 bases and the J gene lost 7 bases, with 13 bases spanning the gap. CDR3 DNA: TGTGCCAGCAGGGGAGCTCGAATCAATTCACCCCTCCACTTT. It specifies CASRGARINSPLHF.

Only a few counts were recorded for this clone. CDR3 loop: CASSQGDAYEQYF. In nucleotides, the CDR3 is TGTGCCAGCAGTCAGGGGGACGCCTACGAGCAGTACTTC. The V and J genes are TRBV27 and TRBJ2-7; 7 nucleotides agree with TRBD1. V trimming: 5 bases; J trimming: 2 bases; junction bases outside the gene matches: 3. CDR1 is MNHEY, CDR2 SMNVEV, per germline (reference sequence). This CDR3 is built from 13 residues.

V gene TRBV19 combines with J gene TRBJ1-1, with D uncertain. V dropped 5 bases and J dropped 1 base, with 8 bases sitting between them. Germline CDR1 is LNHDA and CDR2 is SQIVND (reference sequence). The CDR3 extends over 13 amino acids. The CDR3 DNA is TGTGCCAGTAGTTCAGACAAGAACACTGAAGCTTTCTTT. Residues: CASSSDKNTEAFF.

The chain couples TRBV5-4 to TRBJ2-2, with 15 positions matching TRBD2. CDR1 is SGHNT and CDR2 is YYREEE in the germline V gene (reference sequence). With V trimmed by 4 bases and J by 6 bases, 10 bases remained unmatched. This CDR3 has 18 residues. CDR3 DNA: TGTGCCAGCAGCGGACTAGCGGGGGGGCCTAGTTCCCCCGGGGAGCTGTTTTTT. Translation gives CASSGLAGGPSSPGELFF.

The chain employs TRBV6-1 and TRBJ1-2; D remains unclear. CDR3 length: 13 amino acids. Trimming left V 5 bases short and J 7 bases short, with 14 bases between. Germline lookup yields CDR1 MNHNS and CDR2 SASEGT. This chain's CDR3 is CASSLEGGGGYTF. The CDR3 DNA reads TGTGCCAGCAGTCTCGAGGGCGGAGGTGGCTACACCTTC.

CDR3 bases: TGTGCCAGCTCCCACGGGACAGGGGATGAAAAACTGTTTTTT. As protein: CASSHGTGDEKLFF. The chain recombines TRBV18 with TRBJ1-4, with 10 positions matching TRBD1. The CDR3 runs 14 residues. Germline V CDR1 and CDR2: KGHSH, LQKENI. Trimming cost V 6 bases and J 6 bases; bases outside gene matches: 4.

The chain is built from TRBV15 and TRBJ1-5; D gene uncertain. The germline V and J ends were trimmed by 1 base and 2 bases, with 6 bases remaining between them. CDR3 length equals 14 residues. Per the germline V gene, CDR1 is LNHNV and CDR2 is YYDKDF (reference sequence). CDR3 nucleotides: TGTGCCACCAGCAGAGGTTCTCGCAATCAGCCCCAGCATTTT. Its translation: CATSRGSRNQPQHF.

This clone showed up just a few times. The rearrangement links TRBV14 to TRBJ1-1; possibly TRBD1 for D (5 bases). CDR1 is SGHDN, CDR2 FVKESK, per germline. This CDR3 spans 13 amino acids. V was trimmed by 1 base and J by 7 bases, leaving 10 bases between them. The CDR3 reads CASSQAREGEAFF. The CDR3 DNA reads TGTGCCAGCAGCCAAGCCAGGGAAGGTGAAGCTTTCTTT. Supplemented by reference TRBV14 and TRBJ1-1, the full variable domain reads EAGVTQFPSHSVIEKGQTVTLRCDPISGHDNLYWYRRVMGKEIKFLLHFVKESKQDESGMPNNRFLAERTGGTYSTLKVQPAELEDSGVYFCASSQAREGEAFFGQGTRLTVV.